A single sample gave rise to the 31 T cell receptor beta chains below, sequenced in a study of CD8 T cells in Susac syndrome (dated by TCRdb to about 2019). To prepare the library, the immunoSEQ multiplex PCR assay was applied. RNA was extracted using the RNeasy kit, and about 0.45 to 1 ug of the RNA was reverse transcribed with random hexamers. TCRdb handled the public reads itself, with Q25 trimming in fastp and clone calling in MiXCR, and kept productive beta chains. A single entry per CDR3 protein holds the most common genes and DNA from its merged rows. For this sample the table gives more than 110,000 distinct CDR3 sequences, of which approximately 95% were detected only once. 0.27% of the sample is in the top ten clones. The sequenced sample was CD8+ T cells from PBMCs. The receptor set was obtained from a human donor in good health.

The J gene is TRBJ2-1, the V gene TRBV27; TRBD2 agrees at 9 bases. Germline V gene lookup returns CDR1 MNHEY and CDR2 SMNVEV (reference sequence). V lost 5 bases, J lost 9 bases, and 17 bases stayed unmatched. This CDR3 has 17 residues. The CDR3 sequence: CASSRRILAGTSIEQFF. CDR3 nucleotides: TGTGCCAGCAGTCGCAGGATTCTAGCGGGAACGTCTATTGAGCAGTTCTTC.

The chain uses TRBV29-1 and TRBJ2-5, with D perhaps matching TRBD2 (5 bases). The CDR3 consists of 12 residues. V was cut by 4 bases and J by 5 bases, with 11 bases left in between. Germline assignment: CDR1 SQVTM and CDR2 ANQGSEA. The CDR3 region has the DNA TGCAGCGTTGTCGGGATTACGGAGACCCAGTACTTC. Protein: CSVVGITETQYF.

The chain employs TRBV14 and TRBJ2-7; no firm D call. The CDR3 runs to 14 residues. V was pared by 0 bases and J by 6 bases, with 12 bases between. CDR1 SGHDN and CDR2 FVKESK come from the germline V gene. The CDR3 nucleotides read TGTGCCAGCAGCCAAGATTGGCAGTCTGCCGAGCAGTACTTC. Amino acids: CASSQDWQSAEQYF.

The V gene is TRBV20-1, the J gene TRBJ2-7, with D possibly TRBD2 on 6 matching bases. The germline V gene has CDR1 DFQATT and CDR2 SNEGSKA (reference sequence). V was trimmed by 3 bases and J by 3 bases, leaving 12 bases between them. The CDR3 runs 13 residues. The CDR3 coding sequence is TGCAGTGCTAGGTCTAGCGCCGGCTACGAGCAGTACTTC. Its translation is CSARSSAGYEQYF.

This sequence joins TRBV9 and TRBJ1-1; weak D call: TRBD1 (5 bases). CDR1 and CDR2 from the germline V gene are SGDLS and YYNGEE. V was shortened by 3 bases and J by 3 bases, with 18 bases between the two germline ends. This CDR3 spans 16 amino acids. CDR3 in amino acids: CASSARTDSPDTEAFF. The CDR3 coding sequence is TGTGCCAGCAGCGCCCGGACCGACAGCCCGGACACTGAAGCTTTCTTT.

A few counts support this clonotype. The chain combines TRBV5-4 with TRBJ2-3; a weak D match, TRBD2 (6 bases). The germline V and J ends were trimmed by 6 bases and 3 bases, with 20 bases remaining between them. Germline V gives CDR1 SGHNT, CDR2 YYREEE (reference sequence). This CDR3 is built from 16 residues. The CDR3 region has the DNA TGTGCCAGCACCGACCCGGTTGGTAGCGGAACAGATACGCAGTATTTT. It translates to CASTDPVGSGTDTQYF.

This chain uses TRBV20-1 with TRBJ2-1; D is perhaps TRBD2 (6 bases). The germline V and J ends were trimmed by 4 bases and 5 bases, with 12 bases remaining between them. CDR1 is DFQATT and CDR2 is SNEGSKA in the germline V gene (reference sequence). This CDR3 contains 13 residues. This CDR3 is CSATWDSHNEQFF. The CDR3 nucleotides read TGCAGTGCTACCTGGGACTCACACAATGAGCAGTTCTTC.

This chain connects TRBV6-1 to TRBJ2-4, with 7 positions matching TRBD2. The trim removed 10 bases at V and 1 base at J, leaving 4 bases unmatched. CDR1 is MNHNS and CDR2 is SASEGT in the germline V gene. This CDR3 contains 13 residues. CDR3 sequence: CATEGGAKNIQYF. The CDR3 region has the DNA TGTGCCACCGAGGGAGGGGCCAAAAACATTCAGTACTTC.

The rearrangement links TRBV9 to TRBJ2-1; a weak D match, TRBD1 (5 bases). Trimming removed 0 bases from V and 2 bases from J, with 6 bases in between. Looked up from germline, CDR1 is SGDLS and CDR2 is YYNGEE. The CDR3 is 14 residues long. CDR3: CASSVGGAYNEQFF. CDR3 nucleotides: TGTGCCAGCAGCGTAGGGGGCGCCTACAATGAGCAGTTCTTC.

The gene calls are TRBV27 and TRBJ2-7; 7 bases line up with TRBD1. Trimming cost V 4 bases and J 8 bases; bases outside gene matches: 2. The CDR3 runs 11 residues. Germline V lookup: CDR1 MNHEY, CDR2 SMNVEV (reference sequence). The CDR3 DNA sequence: TGTGCCAGCAGTTCGACAGGGAAGCAGTACTTC. It codes for CASSSTGKQYF.

This clonotype was observed once. This chain joins TRBV28 and TRBJ1-2; D is undetermined. The CDR3 is 12 residues long. Trimming cost V 5 bases and J 4 bases, with 8 bases left between them. Germline-derived CDR1 and CDR2 are MDHEN and SYDVKM. In nucleotides, the CDR3 is TGTGCCAGCAGTCCGCGGGTCTATGGCTACACCTTC. Its protein product is CASSPRVYGYTF.

J is TRBJ2-1 and V is TRBV9; TRBD1 or TRBD2 may be the D gene (6 bases each). The germline V gene encodes CDR1 SGDLS and CDR2 YYNGEE. This CDR3 is built from 16 residues. The ends were cut back, 4 bases at V and 2 bases at J, with 16 bases in the middle. The CDR3 is CASSLGGGKAYNEQFF. The CDR3 DNA sequence: TGTGCCAGCAGCCTAGGAGGGGGGAAAGCCTACAATGAGCAGTTCTTC.

The chain recombines TRBV30 with TRBJ2-7, with 10 bases fitting TRBD2. CDR3 length equals 14 residues. The J segment lost 3 bases and the V segment lost 1 base, leaving 3 bases of the junction unmatched. Germline lookup yields CDR1 GTSNPN and CDR2 SVGIG (reference sequence). The DNA of the CDR3 is TGTGCCTGGAGTGGGGCTAGCGGGAGCTACGAGCAGTACTTC. This sequence encodes CAWSGASGSYEQYF.

This clonotype was observed a few times. This rearrangement joins TRBV24-1 to TRBJ2-5, with unresolved D. This CDR3 has 15 amino acids. The V gene lost 6 bases and the J gene lost 2 bases, with 15 bases spanning the gap. Germline loops: CDR1 KGHDR, CDR2 SFDVKD. The CDR3 coding sequence is TGTGCCACCAGTAAATTCGACGGGTCTCAAGAGACCCAGTACTTC. This translates into CATSKFDGSQETQYF.

The chain employs TRBV27 and TRBJ2-7; the D is unclear. CDR1 and CDR2 (germline): MNHEY, SMNVEV (reference sequence). The germline V and J ends were trimmed by 0 bases and 5 bases, with 8 bases remaining between them. This CDR3 region has 13 residues. The CDR3 sequence is CASSLSMSHEQYF. DNA of the CDR3: TGTGCCAGCAGTTTATCGATGTCTCACGAGCAGTACTTC.

The V and J genes are TRBV14 and TRBJ2-1, with a possible D match to TRBD2 (5 bases). There are 13 residues in the CDR3. The germline gives CDR1 SGHDN, CDR2 FVKESK. Trimming took 5 bases from V and 10 from J, leaving 15 bases between them. The CDR3 reads CASSEARGGEQFF. CDR3 nucleotides: TGTGCCAGCAGCGAGGCACGCGGCGGGGAGCAGTTCTTC.

This rearrangement joins TRBV27 to TRBJ1-2; tentatively, D is TRBD1 (6 bases). Germline CDR1 and CDR2: MNHEY and SMNVEV (reference sequence). V was pared by 6 bases and J by 4 bases, with 12 bases between. This CDR3 region has 13 residues. CDR3 loop: CASSPRQAYGYTF. The CDR3 DNA reads TGTGCCAGCAGCCCGAGACAGGCCTATGGCTACACCTTC.

This rearrangement joins TRBV5-6 to TRBJ2-1, with unresolved D. V was trimmed by 4 bases and J by 4 bases, leaving 12 bases between them. CDR1 SGHDT and CDR2 YYEEEE come from the germline V gene. The CDR3 consists of 14 residues. The CDR3 sequence: CASSGYLHYNEQFF. Here the CDR3 DNA reads TGTGCCAGCAGCGGATACCTCCATTACAATGAGCAGTTCTTC.

The rearrangement uses TRBV9 and TRBJ2-7, with D perhaps being TRBD1 or TRBD2 (5 bases each). This CDR3 has 16 residues. Trimming stripped 4 bases from V and 4 bases from J, with 21 bases between. Germline V gene data show CDR1 as SGDLS and CDR2 as YYNGEE. CDR3 sequence: CASSPEPGPKGYEQYF. CDR3 nucleotides: TGTGCCAGCAGCCCCGAACCGGGACCGAAGGGTTACGAGCAGTACTTC.

V gene TRBV7-2 combines with J gene TRBJ2-1; 7 bases map to TRBD2. With 3 bases clipped from V and 7 bases from J, the junction kept 12 bases outside the gene matches. CDR1 SGHTA and CDR2 FQGNSA come from the germline V gene. The CDR3 sequence is 16 residues long. CDR3 residues: CASSLLNGRIGNEQFF. The CDR3 nucleotides read TGTGCCAGCAGCTTGCTTAACGGGAGGATAGGGAATGAGCAGTTCTTC.

J is TRBJ2-1 and V is TRBV28, with D perhaps given as TRBD1 or TRBD2 (5 bases each). Trimming cost V 5 bases and J 10 bases, with 9 bases left between them. The CDR3 has 11 residues. CDR1 and CDR2 (germline): MDHEN, SYDVKM. The CDR3 sequence: CASSAGTEQFF. CDR3 coding DNA: TGTGCCAGCAGTGCCGGGACCGAGCAGTTCTTC.

The chain couples TRBV9 to TRBJ2-1; the D is unclear. Trimming shortened V by 4 bases and J by 8 bases, and 13 bases separated the two germline ends. The length of the CDR3 is 13 residues. Germline V gene sequence: CDR1 SGDLS, CDR2 YYNGEE. Here the CDR3 reads CASSPPTGYEQFF. The CDR3 nucleotides read TGTGCCAGCAGCCCCCCTACTGGGTATGAGCAGTTCTTC.

This clonotype occurred once. The chain links TRBV3-1 to TRBJ2-1; 11 nucleotides match TRBD2. Germline V lookup: CDR1 LGHDT, CDR2 YNNKEL (reference sequence). The CDR3 totals 17 residues. V shed 3 bases, J shed 8 bases, and the junction held 12 bases outside the gene matches. The CDR3 protein is CASSHLLLAGDIDEQFF. The CDR3 region has the DNA TGTGCCAGCAGCCATCTCCTACTAGCGGGAGACATCGATGAGCAGTTCTTC.

The chain uses TRBV27 and TRBJ2-1, with D possibly matching TRBD2 (5 bases). CDR1 is MNHEY, CDR2 SMNVEV, per germline (reference sequence). The CDR3 extends over 15 amino acids. V dropped 2 bases and J dropped 0 bases, with 8 bases sitting between them. CDR3: CASSLTGSSYNEQFF. DNA of the CDR3: TGTGCCAGCAGTTTAACGGGAAGCTCCTACAATGAGCAGTTCTTC.

The chain employs TRBV9 and TRBJ2-2, with unresolved D. The length of the CDR3 is 13 residues. CDR1 SGDLS and CDR2 YYNGEE come from the germline V gene. With 0 bases removed from V and 2 bases from J, the gap between germline ends came to 2 bases. The CDR3 region is CASSVENTGELFF. In DNA, the CDR3 is TGTGCCAGCAGCGTAGAAAACACCGGGGAGCTGTTTTTT. The entire variable domain, with the rest obtained from reference TRBV9 and TRBJ2-2, is as follows: DSGVTQTPKHLITATGQRVTLRCSPRSGDLSVYWYQQSLDQGLQFLIQYYNGEERAKGNILERFSAQQFPDLHSELNLSSLELGDSALYFCASSVENTGELFFGEGSRLTVL.

This clonotype was picked up one time. V and J are TRBV7-9 and TRBJ2-6; 7 bases agree with TRBD1. The CDR3 spans 16 residues. CDR1 SEHNR and CDR2 FQNEAQ come from the germline V gene (reference sequence). Trimming at V came to 5 bases and at J to 2 bases, leaving 6 bases not matched to a gene. The DNA of the CDR3 is TGTGCCAGCAGCGACTCTACAGGGGCTGGGGCCAACGTCCTGACTTTC. This translates into CASSDSTGAGANVLTF.

The CDR3 DNA sequence: TGTGCCAGCAGCCCCACTAAGATGAGCCCCTACGAGCAGTACTTC. It specifies CASSPTKMSPYEQYF. The gene calls are TRBV7-3 and TRBJ2-7; D unresolved. Germline CDR1 is SGHTA and CDR2 is FQGTGA. With 5 bases removed from V and 2 bases from J, the gap between germline ends came to 16 bases. This CDR3 is built from 15 residues.

The chain links TRBV6-5 to TRBJ2-5, with D perhaps matching TRBD1 (5 bases). The germline CDR1 and CDR2 sequences are MNHEY and SVGAGI. The V end was cut by 2 bases, the J end by 1 base, with 11 bases between. The length of the CDR3 is 15 residues. The CDR3 coding sequence is TGTGCCAGCAGTTACATAGGGGTGGCCCAAGAGACCCAGTACTTC. Its protein is CASSYIGVAQETQYF.

V gene TRBV24-1 combines with J gene TRBJ2-7; TRBD1 might be the D (6 bases). CDR1 and CDR2 from the germline V gene are KGHDR and SFDVKD. The CDR3 is 13 residues long. Trimming stripped 0 bases from V and 4 bases from J, with 6 bases between. CDR3 DNA: TGTGCCACCAGTGATTTGACAGGGTACGAGCAGTACTTC. This sequence encodes CATSDLTGYEQYF.

The chain recombines TRBV7-2 with TRBJ2-1; 14 bases are a match to TRBD2. Germline-derived CDR1 and CDR2 are SGHTA and FQGNSA. This CDR3 has 16 residues. The V and J ends lost 8 bases and 8 bases, in that order; junction bases with no gene match: 11. For the CDR3, the DNA is TGTGCCAGCTCCCTTGGGGGACTAGCGGGAGTCTATGAGCAGTTCTTC. This encodes CASSLGGLAGVYEQFF.

This chain uses TRBV27 with TRBJ2-5, with 7 nucleotides matching TRBD1. Germline V lookup: CDR1 MNHEY, CDR2 SMNVEV (reference sequence). With 0 bases clipped from V and 4 bases from J, the junction kept 5 bases outside the gene matches. This CDR3 has 15 residues. As DNA, the CDR3 is TGTGCCAGCAGTTTATCAGCAGGGGGTGGAGAGACCCAGTACTTC. Protein product: CASSLSAGGGETQYF.